This TCR beta chain stems from a study of human T cells and chemical hapten exposure. This clonotype was seen at least ten times. Via MiXCR, TCRdb re-called the RACE reads, giving one row per CDR3 protein. The top ten clones hold 1% to 1.5% of a sample with about 82,000 distinct CDR3 sequences, around 6.7% of them seen once. The sample's time point: patch test 2, 6 weeks after DPC sensitization. Treatment meaning: therapeutic diphenylcyclopropenone sensitization with weekly scalp DPC. In germline, CDR1 is SGHKS, CDR2 YYEKEE (reference sequence). V lost 4 bases, J lost 7 bases, and 7 bases stayed unmatched. The CDR3 sequence is 14 residues long.

This clonotype was sampled from a woman in her thirties with alopecia areata. Some clones in this sample may be carry-over from other donors' samples. This sequence joins TRBV5-5 and TRBJ1-4; 7 bases line up with TRBD1. This sample comprised whole blood, obtained in connection with sensitization to the hapten diphenylcyclopropenone (DPC). Written as DNA, the CDR3 is TGTGCCAGCAGCAGGACAGGCTTTGGTGAAAAACTGTTTTTT. Its translation: CASSRTGFGEKLFF.